This T cell receptor (beta chain) was identified in a study of blood T cell repertoires in COVID-19. Study-wide context: T cells, B-cell-depleted T cells, or PBMCs supplied cDNA or gDNA.

This table comes from immunoSEQ multiplex PCR, and its TCRdb copy is limited to in-frame clones, with some not included. The profile covers 150,000 to 200,000 clones, with 80% to 95% appearing a single time and about 5% taken by the ten largest. Deletions cut 6 bases from V and 10 bases from J, with 21 bases between. CDR1 is WNHNN, CDR2 SYGVQD, per germline (reference sequence). The length of the CDR3 is 14 residues. The source is a woman aged 45 to 65 with acute or convalescent COVID-19. Sequencing was done on a sample of peripheral blood. The chain employs TRBV10-1 and TRBJ1-1; D is ambiguous. DNA of the CDR3: TGCGCCAGCAGCTCAGATCGGGCTTCCCGGGGAGCTTTCTTT. It yields the protein CASSSDRASRGAFF.